This T cell receptor (beta chain) came from a study of blood T cell repertoires in COVID-19 (dated by TCRdb to about 2020). With regard to the full study: Collaborator samples came from the United States, Italy and Spain and covered acute and convalescent phases of COVID-19. The material from the prospective study consisted of cDNA or gDNA derived from T cells, B-cell-depleted T cells, or PBMCs. Subjects who had been exposed to COVID-19, were actively infected with it, or had recovered from it provided the deeply sampled blood TCRbeta repertoires that made up the dataset. A freely available public database, intended as a resource for researchers studying the immune response to SARS-CoV-2, is where the repertoires were released. The samples were drawn from two sources: the first 160 participants of the ongoing ImmuneRACE study, and 1,200 or so subjects contributed by 6 global collaborators. Nearly every sample came with metadata listing a de-identified subject ID, COVID-19 status, age in years and sex. Where available, HLA class I and class II types were taken from metadata supplied by the sample provider and were not determined by assay-based typing. Study-wide findings and limitations: The quantity of clinical and demographic metadata differed by source and by participant and was supplied without curation.

TCRbeta CDR3 regions were amplified from genomic DNA by means of the immunoSEQ Assay, a bias-controlled multiplex PCR. Per the original workflow: The number of nucleated cells in each sample was estimated from the amplification of reference gene primers within the assay. Sequence reads were collapsed and filtered to measure the absolute abundance of every unique TCRbeta CDR3 rearrangement. Productive Simpson clonality was computed per sample as the square root of Simpson's diversity index over productive rearrangements. The table was pulled from immuneACCESS by TCRdb, which kept in-frame rearrangements only. Such tables lose some clones; where checked, under half of the loss comes from unresolved V genes, and the rest has no known cause. V, J and clone size were drawn from that table, and D and trimming were deduced from the DNA. The sample has about 230,000 clones on record, about 88% of them singletons. The ten largest clones capture around 0.97% of the sample.

On this clone: What antigen it recognizes has not been identified. Per-base qualities were not stored, and no clone one base away is much larger.

V is shortened by 5 bases, J by 4 bases, and the region joining them spans 6 bases. The CDR3 sequence holds 12 residues, the cysteine and phenylalanine included. This entry keeps only the CDR3 DNA: 36 bases, framed from base 1. For CDR1 and CDR2, the germline V gene (reference sequence) lists PRHDT and FYEKMQ. Collaborating institutions collected whole blood in K2EDTA tubes following their own protocols. For TCRbeta analysis, collaborators shipped samples in one of three forms: frozen whole blood, isolated PBMCs, or DNA extracted from either of those sample types. What was sequenced was peripheral blood. The rearranged chain carries TRBV13 and TRBJ1-5; the D gene is not confidently resolved. The sequence was collected from a man aged 40-55 years with acute or convalescent COVID-19. The CDR3 amino acid sequence is: CASSTANQPQHF. The sequenced DNA is TGTGCCAGCAGCACTGCAAATCAGCCCCAGCATTTT.